The 14 T cell receptor beta chains below all came from one sample that was sequenced in a study of blood T cell repertoires in COVID-19. This table comes from immunoSEQ multiplex PCR, and its TCRdb copy is limited to in-frame clones, with some not included. The data hold almost 500,000 clones, with more than 85% observed a single time. The sequencing sample was made of PBMCs or T cells enriched from blood (not recorded which). Every receptor here comes from an older woman who had recovered from COVID-19.

The chain is built from TRBV28 and TRBJ1-3, with D possibly TRBD1 on 5 matching bases. The CDR3 is made up of 15 amino acids. Germline CDR1 reads MDHEN; CDR2 reads SYDVKM. V gave up 7 bases and J gave up 4 bases, with 17 bases separating them. In nucleotides, the CDR3 is TGTGCCAGCACCCCCGGGGGACTTCGAGGAAACACCATATATTTT. Residues: CASTPGGLRGNTIYF.

The chain joins TRBV14 to TRBJ1-4, with no clear D. Germline lookup yields CDR1 SGHDN and CDR2 FVKESK. With 3 bases removed from V and 0 bases from J, the gap between germline ends came to 8 bases. The CDR3 spans 15 residues. For the CDR3, the DNA is TGTGCCAGCAGCCAGGGAGGAACAACTAATGAAAAACTGTTTTTT. It yields the protein CASSQGGTTNEKLFF.

The rearrangement links TRBV9 to TRBJ2-7; TRBD1 agrees at 7 bases. After removal of 0 bases from V and 6 bases from J, the junction contained 12 bases not matched to a gene. The CDR3 spans 16 residues. Germline loops: CDR1 SGDLS, CDR2 YYNGEE. CDR3 residues: CASSVALGGTYGEQYF. CDR3 DNA sequence: TGTGCCAGCAGCGTAGCTCTAGGGGGCACCTACGGCGAGCAGTACTTC.

This chain connects TRBV5-1 to TRBJ1-1, with 7 bases that match TRBD1. In germline, CDR1 is SGHRS, CDR2 YFSETQ. The ends lost 0 bases at V and 4 bases at J; junction bases unmatched: 9. The CDR3 has 16 residues. CDR3 in DNA: TGCGCCAGCAGCTTGGCCGCAAGGGGGCAGGGCACTGAAGCTTTCTTT. Translated, it gives CASSLAARGQGTEAFF.

The chain links TRBV28 to TRBJ2-3; a weak D match, TRBD2 (6 bases). Between the trimmed V and J ends, which lost 2 bases and 3 bases, there was a span of 12 bases. Germline V gene lookup returns CDR1 MDHEN and CDR2 SYDVKM. The length of the CDR3 is 15 residues. As DNA, the CDR3 is TGTGCCAGCAGTTTACTTCACGGAGGGACAGATACGCAGTATTTT. It yields the protein CASSLLHGGTDTQYF.

The J gene is TRBJ2-3, the V gene TRBV5-1; D gene uncertain. The CDR3 is 14 residues long. Trimming took 2 bases from V and 6 from J, leaving 13 bases between them. CDR1 SGHRS and CDR2 YFSETQ come from the germline V gene. CDR3 protein: CASSFPQDTDTQYF. The CDR3 region has the DNA TGCGCCAGCAGCTTCCCTCAGGATACGGATACGCAGTATTTT.

V gene TRBV4-2 combines with J gene TRBJ1-2; possibly TRBD1 for D (5 bases). The CDR3 has 15 residues. CDR1 and CDR2 from the germline V gene are LGHNA and YNFKEQ. The V end was cut by 3 bases, the J end by 2 bases, with 13 bases between. The DNA for the CDR3 is TGTGCCAGCAGCCAGGGTCCAGGGTTGAACTATGGCTACACCTTC. Protein: CASSQGPGLNYGYTF.

The chain is built from TRBV2 and TRBJ2-3; TRBD2 agrees at 7 bases. Germline CDR1 SNHLY, CDR2 FYNNEI. V shed 8 bases and J 0 bases; nucleotides not matched to a gene: 8. The CDR3 spans 15 residues. The CDR3 sequence is CASWRASGSTDTQYF. The DNA of the CDR3 is TGTGCCAGCTGGCGGGCTAGCGGTAGCACAGATACGCAGTATTTT.

The genes are TRBV10-2 and TRBJ1-3, with 7 nucleotides matching TRBD1. The CDR3 sequence is 16 residues long. Germline V gene sequence: CDR1 WSHSY, CDR2 SAAADI. V lost 7 bases and J lost 0; bases outside the gene matches: 9. The CDR3 sequence is CASKVGQIHSGNTIYF. DNA for the CDR3: TGCGCCAGCAAAGTGGGACAGATCCACTCTGGAAACACCATATATTTT.

The V gene is TRBV19, the J gene TRBJ1-2, with TRBD1 as a possible D gene (5 bases). The CDR3 runs to 15 residues. The V end was cut by 3 bases, the J end by 4 bases, with 15 bases between. Germline loops: CDR1 LNHDA, CDR2 SQIVND (reference sequence). CDR3 DNA: TGTGCCAGTAGTATCGTTATCAGGGAGGGCTATGGCTACACCTTC. Protein: CASSIVIREGYGYTF. Full variable domain (missing parts from reference TRBV19 and TRBJ1-2): DGGITQSPKYLFRKEGQNVTLSCEQNLNHDAMYWYRQDPGQGLRLIYYSQIVNDFQKGDIAEGYSVSREKKESFPLTVTSAQKNPTAFYLCASSIVIREGYGYTFGSGTRLTVV.

The V call is TRBV4-1, the J call TRBJ2-6; no clear D gene. The CDR3 length is 15 residues. Germline values: CDR1 MGHRA, CDR2 YSYEKL. V was trimmed by 3 bases and J by 0 bases, leaving 6 bases between them. CDR3 nucleotide sequence: TGCGCCAGCAGCCAGGTCAGCTCTGGGGCCAACGTCCTGACTTTC. It is translated as CASSQVSSGANVLTF.

This clone was observed a few times. The CDR3 here is CASSLYGGTIEYPPLHF. As DNA, the CDR3 is TGTGCCAGCAGCTTGTACGGGGGGACCATAGAATATCCACCCCTCCACTTT. The chain combines TRBV11-2 with TRBJ1-6, with D perhaps TRBD1 (5 bases). The germline CDR1 and CDR2 sequences are SGHAT and FQNNGV. Deletions cut 3 bases from V and 11 bases from J, with 23 bases between. This CDR3 contains 17 residues.

This chain links TRBV2 with TRBJ2-7; possibly TRBD2 for D (6 bases). This CDR3 spans 13 amino acids. With 6 bases removed from V and 1 base from J, the gap between germline ends came to 10 bases. Germline CDR1 and CDR2: SNHLY and FYNNEI. CDR3 region: CASRRDFSYEQYV. The CDR3 DNA reads as TGTGCCAGCAGACGGGACTTTTCCTACGAGCAGTACGTC.

This sequence joins TRBV10-2 and TRBJ2-7; no firm D call. This CDR3 is 12 amino acids long. Trimming took 5 bases from V and 0 from J, leaving 5 bases between them. Germline V lookup: CDR1 WSHSY, CDR2 SAAADI. The CDR3 protein is CASSPSSYEQYF. CDR3 DNA sequence: TGCGCCAGCAGTCCTAGCTCCTACGAGCAGTACTTC.